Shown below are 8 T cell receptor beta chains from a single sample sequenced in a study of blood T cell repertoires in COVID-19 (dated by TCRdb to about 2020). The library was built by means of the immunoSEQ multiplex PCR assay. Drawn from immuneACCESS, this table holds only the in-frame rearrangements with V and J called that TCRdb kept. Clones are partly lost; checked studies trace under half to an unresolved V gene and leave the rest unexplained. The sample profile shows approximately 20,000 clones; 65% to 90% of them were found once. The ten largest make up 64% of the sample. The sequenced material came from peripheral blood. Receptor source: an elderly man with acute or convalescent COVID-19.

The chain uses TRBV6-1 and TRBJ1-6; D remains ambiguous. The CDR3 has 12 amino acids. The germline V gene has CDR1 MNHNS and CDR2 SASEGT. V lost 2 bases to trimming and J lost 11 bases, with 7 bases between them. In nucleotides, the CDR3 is TGTGCCAGCAGTGAAAGCGCGGCACCCCTCCACTTT. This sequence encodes CASSESAAPLHF.

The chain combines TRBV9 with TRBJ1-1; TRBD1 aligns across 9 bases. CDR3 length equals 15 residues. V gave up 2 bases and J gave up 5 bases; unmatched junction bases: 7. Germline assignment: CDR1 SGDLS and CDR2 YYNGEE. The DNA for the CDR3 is TGTGCCAGCAGCGTTTCACAGGGGGCATGGACTGAAGCTTTCTTT. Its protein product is CASSVSQGAWTEAFF. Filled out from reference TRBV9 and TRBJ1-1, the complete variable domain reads DSGVTQTPKHLITATGQRVTLRCSPRSGDLSVYWYQQSLDQGLQFLIQYYNGEERAKGNILERFSAQQFPDLHSELNLSSLELGDSALYFCASSVSQGAWTEAFFGQGTRLTVV.

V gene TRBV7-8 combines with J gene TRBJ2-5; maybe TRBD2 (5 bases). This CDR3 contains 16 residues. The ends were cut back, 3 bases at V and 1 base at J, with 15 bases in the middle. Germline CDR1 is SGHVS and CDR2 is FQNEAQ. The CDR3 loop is CASSFYSGEGQETQYF. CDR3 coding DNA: TGTGCCAGCAGCTTCTACAGCGGAGAGGGCCAAGAGACCCAGTACTTC.

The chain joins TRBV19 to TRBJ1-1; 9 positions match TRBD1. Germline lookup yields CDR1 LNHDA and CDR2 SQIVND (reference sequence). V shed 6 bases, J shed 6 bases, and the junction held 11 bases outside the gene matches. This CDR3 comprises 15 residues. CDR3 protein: CASSVGWTGDAEAFF. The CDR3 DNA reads TGTGCCAGTAGCGTCGGGTGGACAGGGGACGCTGAAGCTTTCTTT. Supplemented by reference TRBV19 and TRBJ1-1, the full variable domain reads DGGITQSPKYLFRKEGQNVTLSCEQNLNHDAMYWYRQDPGQGLRLIYYSQIVNDFQKGDIAEGYSVSREKKESFPLTVTSAQKNPTAFYLCASSVGWTGDAEAFFGQGTRLTVV.

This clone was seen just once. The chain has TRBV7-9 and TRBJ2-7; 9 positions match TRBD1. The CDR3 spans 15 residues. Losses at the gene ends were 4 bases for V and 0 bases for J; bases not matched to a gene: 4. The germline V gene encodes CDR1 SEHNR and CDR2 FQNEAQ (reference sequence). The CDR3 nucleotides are TGTGCCAGCAGCTCTCCGGGACAGGGCTCCTACGAGCAGTACTTC. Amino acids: CASSSPGQGSYEQYF. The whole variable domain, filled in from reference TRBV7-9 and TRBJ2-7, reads DTGVSQNPRHKITKRGQNVTFRCDPISEHNRLYWYRQTLGQGPEFLTYFQNEAQLEKSRLLSDRFSAERPKGSFSTLEIQRTEQGDSAMYLCASSSPGQGSYEQYFGPGTRLTVT.

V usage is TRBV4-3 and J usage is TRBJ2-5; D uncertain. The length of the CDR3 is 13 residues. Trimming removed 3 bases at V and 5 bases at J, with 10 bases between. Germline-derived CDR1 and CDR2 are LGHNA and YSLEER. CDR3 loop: CASSHSSGETQYF. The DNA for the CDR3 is TGCGCCAGCAGCCATTCTTCCGGGGAGACCCAGTACTTC.

CDR3 nucleotides: TGTGCCAGCAGCAGGGGACAGTTTAACACCGGGGAGCTGTTTTTT. It specifies CASSRGQFNTGELFF. The genes are TRBV27 and TRBJ2-2; the match to TRBD1 covers 7 bases. Looked up from germline, CDR1 is MNHEY and CDR2 is SMNVEV (reference sequence). The CDR3 sequence is 15 residues long. V trimming: 6 bases; J trimming: 2 bases; junction bases outside the gene matches: 6.

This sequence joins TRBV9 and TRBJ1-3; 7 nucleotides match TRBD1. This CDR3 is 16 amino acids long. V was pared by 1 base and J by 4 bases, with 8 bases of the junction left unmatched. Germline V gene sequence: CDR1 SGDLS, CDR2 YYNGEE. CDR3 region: CASSVSGGTLGNTIYF. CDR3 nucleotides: TGTGCCAGCAGCGTATCAGGGGGAACACTGGGAAACACCATATATTTT.